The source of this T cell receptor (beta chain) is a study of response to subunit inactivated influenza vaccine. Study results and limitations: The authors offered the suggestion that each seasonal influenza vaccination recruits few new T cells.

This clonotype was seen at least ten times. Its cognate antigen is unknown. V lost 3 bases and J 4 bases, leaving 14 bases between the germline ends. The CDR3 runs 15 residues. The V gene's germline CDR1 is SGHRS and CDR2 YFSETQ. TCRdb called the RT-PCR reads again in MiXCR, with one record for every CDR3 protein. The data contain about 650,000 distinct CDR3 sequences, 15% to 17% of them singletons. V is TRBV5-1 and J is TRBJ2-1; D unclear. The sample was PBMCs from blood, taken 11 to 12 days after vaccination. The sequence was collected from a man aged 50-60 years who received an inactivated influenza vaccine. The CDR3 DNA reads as TGCGCCAGCAGCTCTACAACTCCCACTTACAATGAGCAGTTCTTC. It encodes CASSSTTPTYNEQFF.